These 31 T cell receptor beta chains came from one sample sequenced in a study of blood T cell repertoires in COVID-19. Produced via immunoSEQ multiplex PCR; TCRdb's table is partial and in-frame only. The sample yields around 100,000 clones, around 90% seen once. What was sequenced was peripheral blood. Receptors were obtained from a human donor in a cohort sampled during active COVID-19.

As DNA, the CDR3 is TGTGCCAGCAGCTCCACGGTGACCGGGGAGCTGTTTTTT. Encoded protein: CASSSTVTGELFF. The chain is built from TRBV7-9 and TRBJ2-2; the D is unclear. The CDR3 is 13 amino acids. The V end was cut by 4 bases, the J end by 5 bases, with 8 bases between. Germline assignment: CDR1 SEHNR and CDR2 FQNEAQ (reference sequence).

The chain uses TRBV10-1 and TRBJ2-5; 9 bases line up with TRBD2. This CDR3 contains 16 residues. CDR1 and CDR2 (germline): WNHNN, SYGVQD (reference sequence). Trimming cost V 2 bases and J 3 bases; bases outside gene matches: 7. The CDR3 is CASSEGLAGWKETQYF. The DNA of the CDR3 is TGCGCCAGCAGTGAGGGGCTAGCGGGATGGAAAGAGACCCAGTACTTC.

V usage is TRBV7-9 and J usage is TRBJ1-1; TRBD1 matches 8 bases. The CDR3 is 18 amino acids. Trimming cost V 5 bases and J 4 bases; bases outside gene matches: 18. Germline V gene data show CDR1 as SEHNR and CDR2 as FQNEAQ (reference sequence). The CDR3: CASSPPARGTGSGTEAFF. Here the CDR3 DNA reads TGTGCCAGCAGCCCCCCGGCGAGAGGGACAGGCAGTGGCACTGAAGCTTTCTTT.

The chain uses TRBV6-2 or TRBV6-3 and TRBJ1-2; D remains unclear. The V gene lost 2 bases and the J gene lost 1 base, with 11 bases spanning the gap. The CDR3 has 15 amino acids. The germline gives CDR1 MNHEY, CDR2 SVGEGT. The CDR3 reads CASSYGMENNYGYTF. CDR3 nucleotides: TGTGCCAGCAGTTACGGCATGGAGAATAACTATGGCTACACCTTC.

The chain combines TRBV6-5 with TRBJ1-4, with D possibly TRBD1 on 6 matching bases. V dropped 6 bases and J dropped 11 bases, with 13 bases sitting between them. Germline CDR1 is MNHEY and CDR2 is SVGAGI. This CDR3 region has 12 residues. This chain's CDR3 is CASSITGQKLFF. In DNA form, the CDR3 reads TGTGCCAGCAGCATAACAGGGCAGAAACTGTTTTTT.

CDR3 nucleotide sequence: TGTGCCAGCAGCGGACCCGGGGAGGAAAGCACAGATACGCAGTATTTT. This encodes CASSGPGEESTDTQYF. The gene calls are TRBV9 and TRBJ2-3; D may be TRBD2 (6 bases). CDR1 is SGDLS and CDR2 is YYNGEE in the germline V gene. Trimming stripped 3 bases from V and 0 bases from J, with 14 bases between. The CDR3 is 16 residues long.

On this clone: The same CDR3 is also encoded by other DNA sequences in this sample. The chain couples TRBV18 to TRBJ2-5; weak D call: TRBD1 (5 bases). The V gene lost 3 bases and the J gene lost 4 bases, with 9 bases spanning the gap. Looked up from germline, CDR1 is KGHSH and CDR2 is LQKENI. This CDR3 has 13 residues. The CDR3 DNA is TGTGCCAGCTCACCTCAGGGCGGAGAGACCCAGTACTTC. Translating gives CASSPQGGETQYF.

The chain joins TRBV6-2 or TRBV6-3 to TRBJ2-7, with a tentative D call TRBD1 (6 bases). The germline V and J ends were trimmed by 2 bases and 6 bases, with 17 bases remaining between them. The CDR3 has 15 amino acids. In germline, CDR1 is MNHEY, CDR2 SVGEGT. CDR3 sequence (DNA): TGTGCCAGCAGTTACACCTTAACAGGGCTCAGCGAGCAGTACTTC. It is translated as CASSYTLTGLSEQYF.

The rearrangement uses TRBV7-9 and TRBJ2-5; 7 bases match TRBD2. Trimming removed 4 bases from V and 2 bases from J; junction bases left unmatched: 10. The CDR3 runs 16 residues. Germline V gene lookup returns CDR1 SEHNR and CDR2 FQNEAQ (reference sequence). CDR3 sequence: CASSSLWGAGQETQYF. In DNA form, the CDR3 reads TGTGCCAGCAGCTCCCTTTGGGGAGCGGGGCAAGAGACCCAGTACTTC.

V gene TRBV20-1 combines with J gene TRBJ2-1; 7 nucleotides match TRBD2. The CDR3 is 11 amino acids. V lost 7 bases and J lost 8; bases outside the gene matches: 5. Germline CDR1 and CDR2: DFQATT and SNEGSKA (reference sequence). CDR3 sequence reads: CSGGGSHEQFF. CDR3 in DNA: TGCAGTGGAGGCGGGAGCCATGAGCAGTTCTTC.

The chain has TRBV6-6 and TRBJ2-7; the match to TRBD2 covers 11 bases. The CDR3 contains 16 residues. Germline-derived CDR1 and CDR2 are MNHNY and SVGAGI (reference sequence). The V and J ends lost 1 base and 4 bases, in that order; junction bases with no gene match: 6. The CDR3 nucleotides are TGTGCCAGCAGTTACTTCTGGACTAGCGGGTTTTACGAGCAGTACTTC. This gives the protein CASSYFWTSGFYEQYF.

This chain joins TRBV13 and TRBJ2-5; 7 bases fit TRBD1. Trimming took 5 bases from V and 4 from J; bases not matched to a gene: 4. The CDR3 runs 13 residues. Germline-derived CDR1 and CDR2 are PRHDT and FYEKMQ (reference sequence). The CDR3 DNA is TGTGCCAGCAGCGCTGACAGGGTAGAGACCCAGTACTTC. Translated, it gives CASSADRVETQYF.

The count of this clone is one. V usage is TRBV7-2 and J usage is TRBJ2-3; TRBD2 matches 11 bases. Germline CDR1 and CDR2: SGHTA and FQGNSA. V shed 5 bases and J 1 base; nucleotides not matched to a gene: 8. The CDR3 sequence is 17 residues long. CDR3 loop: CASSHDTSGGGTDTQYF. The CDR3 DNA follows: TGTGCCAGCAGCCACGATACTAGCGGGGGAGGCACAGATACGCAGTATTTT.

The chain combines TRBV6-5 with TRBJ2-7, with D possibly being TRBD1 (5 bases). CDR1 and CDR2 (germline): MNHEY, SVGAGI. CDR3 length: 15 amino acids. V lost 5 bases to trimming and J lost 0 bases, with 14 bases between them. This chain's CDR3 is CASSPGDSYSYEQYF. CDR3 DNA: TGTGCCAGCAGTCCGGGCGACAGTTACTCCTACGAGCAGTACTTC.

Only one count was recorded for this clone. The V gene is TRBV7-8, the J gene TRBJ1-5; D may be TRBD1 (6 bases). V was pared by 0 bases and J by 5 bases, with 11 bases between. Looked up from germline, CDR1 is SGHVS and CDR2 is FQNEAQ. This CDR3 has 15 amino acids. DNA of the CDR3: TGTGCCAGCAGCTTAGCTCGGGCAGGGGATCAGCCCCAGCATTTT. Translating it yields CASSLARAGDQPQHF.

The chain combines TRBV5-6 with TRBJ2-2, with TRBD1 identical over 7 bases. Germline V gene lookup returns CDR1 SGHDT and CDR2 YYEEEE. Trimming took 5 bases from V and 4 from J; bases not matched to a gene: 2. The CDR3 runs to 13 residues. CDR3 in amino acids: CASRYRGTGELFF. CDR3 in DNA: TGTGCCAGCAGATACAGGGGCACCGGGGAGCTGTTTTTT.

The chain is built from TRBV6-6 and TRBJ1-5; the match to TRBD1 covers 7 bases. CDR3 size: 16 residues. Trimming took 0 bases from V and 3 from J; bases not matched to a gene: 5. Germline CDR1 reads MNHNY; CDR2 reads SVGAGI (reference sequence). CDR3 sequence: CASSYSTGNYNQPQHF. Here the CDR3 DNA reads TGTGCCAGCAGTTACTCGACAGGGAATTACAATCAGCCCCAGCATTTT.

J is TRBJ2-3 and V is TRBV2; 11 bases line up with TRBD2. CDR1 SNHLY and CDR2 FYNNEI come from the germline V gene. V was clipped by 5 bases and J by 6 bases; unmatched bases: 10. The CDR3 spans 16 residues. CDR3: CASSTGTSGPGDTQYF. In DNA, the CDR3 is TGTGCCAGCAGTACCGGGACTAGCGGCCCGGGGGATACGCAGTATTTT.

In DNA form, the CDR3 reads TGTGCCAGCAGTGACCCCCGGGGGGAACTGCCCCTTAACTATGGCTACACCTTC. Translating gives CASSDPRGELPLNYGYTF. The gene calls are TRBV6-4 and TRBJ1-2; D may be TRBD1 (5 bases). The V gene's germline CDR1 is MRHNA and CDR2 SNTAGT. The CDR3 has 18 amino acids. The V end was cut by 2 bases, the J end by 1 base, with 20 bases between.

This clone was observed a few times. The genes are TRBV10-1 and TRBJ2-7, with D unclear. Trimming left V 0 bases short and J 6 bases short, with 12 bases between. The germline gives CDR1 WNHNN, CDR2 SYGVQD (reference sequence). This CDR3 is built from 14 residues. Written as DNA, the CDR3 is TGCGCCAGCAGTGAGTCAATTCGATCGGGCGAGCAGTACTTC. This gives the protein CASSESIRSGEQYF.

The chain has TRBV19 and TRBJ2-1, with D possibly being TRBD1 (6 bases). The CDR3 totals 16 residues. V gave up 3 bases and J gave up 9 bases, with 21 bases separating them. From germline, CDR1 is LNHDA and CDR2 SQIVND (reference sequence). The CDR3 DNA reads as TGTGCCAGTAGTATTATGGACAGTACTCAAAGGGGTGAGCAGTTCTTC. Its protein is CASSIMDSTQRGEQFF.

The V call is TRBV18, the J call TRBJ2-3; TRBD2 matches at 10 bases. Germline V gives CDR1 KGHSH, CDR2 LQKENI. Unmatched junction bases numbered 11, after V lost 1 base and J lost 4 bases. This CDR3 has 18 residues. CDR3 sequence (DNA): TGTGCCAGCTCACCACGATCTCGGGCTAGCGGGAGTTCAGATACGCAGTATTTT. Translating it yields CASSPRSRASGSSDTQYF. Filled out from reference TRBV18 and TRBJ2-3, the complete variable domain reads NAGVMQNPRHLVRRRGQEARLRCSPMKGHSHVYWYRQLPEEGLKFMVYLQKENIIDESGMPKERFSAEFPKEGPSILRIQQVVRGDSAAYFCASSPRSRASGSSDTQYFGPGTRLTVL.

This sequence joins TRBV5-4 and TRBJ1-1; D unclear. The CDR3 covers 15 residues. The germline V and J ends were trimmed by 0 bases and 1 base, with 10 bases remaining between them. Per the germline V gene, CDR1 is SGHNT and CDR2 is YYREEE (reference sequence). CDR3 nucleotides: TGTGCCAGCAGCTTGGCGGGGATCCAGAACACTGAAGCTTTCTTT. Protein product: CASSLAGIQNTEAFF.

The V and J genes are TRBV11-1 and TRBJ2-1; a weak D match, TRBD2 (7 bases). V was shortened by 0 bases and J by 6 bases, with 9 bases between the two germline ends. Germline CDR1 reads SGHAT; CDR2 reads FQDESV (reference sequence). The CDR3 totals 14 residues. The DNA for the CDR3 is TGTGCCAGCAGCTTAGCGGGGGGGCCCAATGAGCAGTTCTTC. It translates to CASSLAGGPNEQFF.

This clone was detected once. The chain links TRBV19 to TRBJ1-1; 9 bases line up with TRBD1. Germline CDR1 is LNHDA and CDR2 is SQIVND (reference sequence). The junction had 10 bases not matched to a gene; V was cut back by 7 bases and J by 7 bases. The CDR3 sequence is 14 residues long. CDR3 bases: TGTGCCAGTACCAAACTGACAGGGGGAGTTGAAGCTTTCTTT. Encoded protein: CASTKLTGGVEAFF. The variable domain in full, completed from reference TRBV19 and TRBJ1-1, reads DGGITQSPKYLFRKEGQNVTLSCEQNLNHDAMYWYRQDPGQGLRLIYYSQIVNDFQKGDIAEGYSVSREKKESFPLTVTSAQKNPTAFYLCASTKLTGGVEAFFGQGTRLTVV.

The chain is built from TRBV12-3 or TRBV12-4 and TRBJ2-7, with TRBD2 matching 10 bases. The V gene end was trimmed by 7 bases and the J gene end by 6 bases; junction bases not matched to a gene: 6. The CDR3 spans 13 residues. CDR3 loop: CASTKRGGREQYF. The CDR3 DNA reads TGTGCCAGCACTAAGCGGGGGGGCCGCGAGCAGTACTTC.

The gene calls are TRBV4-2 and TRBJ2-1, with 10 bases lining up with TRBD2. With 2 bases clipped from V and 8 bases from J, the junction kept 9 bases outside the gene matches. Germline CDR1 is LGHNA and CDR2 is YNFKEQ. This CDR3 contains 16 residues. CDR3 nucleotide sequence: TGTGCCAGCAGCCAAAACACAGCGGGGGGGGTGTATGAGCAGTTCTTC. It codes for CASSQNTAGGVYEQFF.

The rearrangement joins TRBV19 to TRBJ1-6, with D tentatively TRBD1 (5 bases). Trimming removed 3 bases from V and 7 bases from J, with 7 bases in between. Germline V gene lookup returns CDR1 LNHDA and CDR2 SQIVND (reference sequence). The CDR3 covers 13 residues. CDR3 nucleotides: TGTGCCAGTAGTATCCGACAGAATTCACCCCTCCACTTT. Translated, it gives CASSIRQNSPLHF.

J is TRBJ2-1 and V is TRBV28; no reliable D call. The germline CDR1 and CDR2 sequences are MDHEN and SYDVKM. The CDR3 extends over 13 amino acids. V lost 7 bases to trimming and J lost 9 bases, with 16 bases between them. CDR3 in DNA: TGTGCCAGCACCGAAAGGTGGTCTAGTGAGCAGTTCTTC. Translated, it gives CASTERWSSEQFF.

This clone was seen just once. This chain connects TRBV7-8 to TRBJ2-3; D might be TRBD2 (7 bases). V lost 8 bases, J lost 0 bases, and 18 bases lay in between. CDR3 length: 16 amino acids. Germline V gene lookup returns CDR1 SGHVS and CDR2 FQNEAQ. CDR3 sequence (DNA): TGTGCCAGCCGAAGGGGGAGGGCTTCTAGCACAGATACGCAGTATTTT. It specifies CASRRGRASSTDTQYF. Complete variable domain (other parts from reference TRBV7-8 and TRBJ2-3): GAGVSQSPRYKVAKRGQDVALRCDPISGHVSLFWYQQALGQGPEFLTYFQNEAQLDKSGLPSDRFFAERPEGSVSTLKIQRTQQEDSAVYLCASRRGRASSTDTQYFGPGTRLTVL.

The genes are TRBV18 and TRBJ2-5, with D hard to call. Germline values: CDR1 KGHSH, CDR2 LQKENI. Trimming shortened V by 2 bases and J by 1 base, and 5 bases separated the two germline ends. The CDR3 runs 13 residues. For the CDR3, the DNA is TGTGCCAGCTCACCAGCAGTCCAAGAGACCCAGTACTTC. Translating it yields CASSPAVQETQYF. Supplemented by reference TRBV18 and TRBJ2-5, the full variable domain reads NAGVMQNPRHLVRRRGQEARLRCSPMKGHSHVYWYRQLPEEGLKFMVYLQKENIIDESGMPKERFSAEFPKEGPSILRIQQVVRGDSAAYFCASSPAVQETQYFGPGTRLLVL.